Shown below are 18 T cell receptor beta chains from a single sample sequenced in a study of T cells in Graves' hyperthyroidism and ophthalmopathy. There were TCR beta CDR3 regions amplified from RNA transcripts. A set of HTBI primers served as the primers for a first-round RT-PCR of the TCR CDR3. TCRdb re-called the multiplex PCR reads through MiXCR, storing one row per CDR3 protein. The sample includes around 600,000 distinct CDR3 sequences, approximately 42% of them seen just once. Sequences were obtained from peripheral blood or thyroid tissue (not recorded which). The source is an adult man with Graves' disease, either hyperthyroidism or ophthalmopathy (not recorded which).

As for this clonotype: Sequence at one end of the junction differs from germline and may be a read error. The chain has TRBV10-3 and TRBJ2-7; TRBD2 matches 7 bases. The CDR3 runs to 16 residues. In germline, CDR1 is ENHRY, CDR2 SYGVKD. The CDR3 loop reads CASSDSATSNVYEQYF. DNA of the CDR3: TGTGCCAGCAGTGACTCGGCGACTAGCAATGTATACGAGCAGTACTTC.

The chain joins TRBV7-8 to TRBJ1-2, with D maybe TRBD1 (5 bases). The CDR3 is 15 residues long. V was shortened by 4 bases and J by 0 bases, with 12 bases between the two germline ends. The V gene's germline CDR1 is SGHVS and CDR2 FQNEAQ. The CDR3 region is CASSSSGGTNYGYTF. Here the CDR3 DNA reads TGTGCCAGCAGCTCTAGCGGGGGGACTAACTATGGCTACACCTTC.

This clonotype has a handful of counts. The chain joins TRBV6-5 to TRBJ2-5, with D possibly being TRBD2 (5 bases). CDR3 length: 15 residues. V shed 3 bases and J shed 0 bases, with 11 bases lying between them. Germline assignment: CDR1 MNHEY and CDR2 SVGAGI. DNA of the CDR3: TGTGCCAGCAGTTATCGGGGTCAAGACCAAGAGACCCAGTACTTC. It specifies CASSYRGQDQETQYF.

The table lists this clonotype with many counts. This chain links TRBV9 with TRBJ1-2, with D perhaps TRBD1 (6 bases). The V gene's germline CDR1 is SGDLS and CDR2 YYNGEE. Trimming removed 4 bases at V and 0 bases at J, with 13 bases between. The CDR3 runs to 15 residues. CDR3 sequence reads: CASSPRTATNYGYTF. The CDR3 coding sequence is TGTGCCAGCAGCCCTCGGACAGCTACTAACTATGGCTACACCTTC.

V is TRBV19 and J is TRBJ2-7, with D perhaps TRBD1 (7 bases). V gave up 3 bases and J gave up 4 bases, with 13 bases separating them. The length of the CDR3 is 14 residues. CDR1 is LNHDA, CDR2 SQIVND, per germline (reference sequence). CDR3 sequence (DNA): TGTGCCAGTAGTATTCGGGCGGGACAGTACGAGCAGTACTTC. Translated: CASSIRAGQYEQYF.

The chain employs TRBV5-1 and TRBJ2-5, with 9 bases lining up with TRBD1. This CDR3 comprises 15 residues. The germline V gene has CDR1 SGHRS and CDR2 YFSETQ. Unmatched junction bases numbered 4, after V lost 4 bases and J lost 0 bases. Written as DNA, the CDR3 is TGCGCCAGCAGCGAGGGACAGGGATACCAAGAGACCCAGTACTTC. It yields the protein CASSEGQGYQETQYF. The whole variable domain, filled in from reference TRBV5-1 and TRBJ2-5, reads KAGVTQTPRYLIKTRGQQVTLSCSPISGHRSVSWYQQTPGQGLQFLFEYFSETQRNKGNFPGRFSGRQFSNSRSEMNVSTLELGDSALYLCASSEGQGYQETQYFGPGTRLLVL.

This chain links TRBV19 with TRBJ1-1, with D perhaps TRBD1 (6 bases). This CDR3 is 16 amino acids long. Germline CDR1 and CDR2: LNHDA and SQIVND (reference sequence). V lost 5 bases and J lost 0, with 16 bases in between. CDR3 sequence reads: CASSPTFRGMNTEAFF. The DNA for the CDR3 is TGTGCCAGTAGTCCGACCTTCAGGGGAATGAACACTGAAGCTTTCTTT. Variable domain in full (rest from reference TRBV19 and TRBJ1-1): DGGITQSPKYLFRKEGQNVTLSCEQNLNHDAMYWYRQDPGQGLRLIYYSQIVNDFQKGDIAEGYSVSREKKESFPLTVTSAQKNPTAFYLCASSPTFRGMNTEAFFGQGTRLTVV.

This clonotype has just one count. The gene calls are TRBV14 and TRBJ1-2; D ambiguous. CDR1 and CDR2 (germline): SGHDN, FVKESK. CDR3 length equals 15 residues. V was pared by 1 base and J by 7 bases, with 16 bases between. DNA of the CDR3: TGTGCCAGCAGCCAAGGAGAGGAAAACTACTGTGGCTACACCTTC. Protein sequence: CASSQGEENYCGYTF.

The J gene is TRBJ1-2, the V gene TRBV15; possible D gene TRBD1, 5 bases. The V and J ends lost 3 bases and 4 bases respectively, with 15 bases between them. Germline V gives CDR1 LNHNV, CDR2 YYDKDF (reference sequence). This CDR3 spans 15 amino acids. The CDR3 DNA reads as TGTGCCACCAGCAGGGATAGGGGATCCCGCTATGGCTACACCTTC. It specifies CATSRDRGSRYGYTF.

This clonotype was seen at least ten times. The rearrangement links TRBV7-6 to TRBJ1-2; the match to TRBD1 covers 9 bases. The junction had 6 bases not matched to a gene; V was cut back by 3 bases and J by 4 bases. The CDR3 totals 15 residues. Germline CDR1 is SGHVS and CDR2 is FNYEAQ. The CDR3 here is CASSFGTGTAYGYTF. CDR3 DNA sequence: TGTGCCAGCAGCTTCGGGACAGGGACCGCCTATGGCTACACCTTC.

This clonotype was counted a few times. The chain recombines TRBV2 with TRBJ1-1, with 9 positions matching TRBD1. CDR3 length: 14 amino acids. Germline CDR1 and CDR2: SNHLY and FYNNEI. V lost 7 bases, J lost 1 base, and 4 bases stayed unmatched. CDR3 amino acids: CASTSGQGNTEAFF. DNA for the CDR3: TGTGCCAGCACCTCGGGACAGGGGAACACTGAAGCTTTCTTT. The full variable domain, in which reference TRBV2 and TRBJ1-1 provide the parts outside the CDR3, is EPEVTQTPSHQVTQMGQEVILRCVPISNHLYFYWYRQILGQKVEFLVSFYNNEISEKSEIFDDQFSVERPDGSNFTLKIRSTKLEDSAMYFCASTSGQGNTEAFFGQGTRLTVV.

This CDR3 is CASSIWRNQPQHF. CDR3 coding DNA: TGTGCCAGTAGTATATGGCGCAATCAGCCCCAGCATTTT. The rearrangement joins TRBV19 to TRBJ1-5, with D unresolved. Germline values: CDR1 LNHDA, CDR2 SQIVND (reference sequence). V lost 2 bases and J 2 bases, leaving 4 bases between the germline ends. The CDR3 has 13 residues.

The V gene is TRBV9, the J gene TRBJ1-5, with TRBD1 matching over 10 bases. This CDR3 spans 15 amino acids. The germline V gene has CDR1 SGDLS and CDR2 YYNGEE. Unmatched junction bases numbered 3, after V lost 0 bases and J lost 6 bases. The CDR3 protein is CASSVGTGGSQPQHF. In nucleotides, the CDR3 is TGTGCCAGCAGCGTAGGGACAGGGGGGTCTCAGCCCCAGCATTTT.

The rearrangement uses TRBV27 and TRBJ1-4, with D possibly being TRBD1 (5 bases). Germline lookup yields CDR1 MNHEY and CDR2 SMNVEV (reference sequence). The CDR3 consists of 15 residues. V shed 4 bases and J shed 4 bases, with 13 bases lying between them. CDR3 sequence: CASSSPGPLNEKLFF. CDR3 coding DNA: TGTGCCAGCAGTTCACCGGGGCCCCTTAATGAAAAACTGTTTTTT.

The V call is TRBV7-9, the J call TRBJ2-1; TRBD2 matches 9 bases. The V segment lost 9 bases and the J segment 9 bases; nucleotides outside the gene matches: 9. The CDR3 contains 13 residues. Germline values: CDR1 SEHNR, CDR2 FQNEAQ (reference sequence). CDR3 sequence: CASSFLAGSEQFF. The CDR3 DNA reads as TGTGCCAGTAGTTTCCTAGCGGGGAGTGAGCAGTTCTTC. The full variable domain, in which reference TRBV7-9 and TRBJ2-1 provide the parts outside the CDR3, is DTGVSQNPRHKITKRGQNVTFRCDPISEHNRLYWYRQTLGQGPEFLTYFQNEAQLEKSRLLSDRFSAERPKGSFSTLEIQRTEQGDSAMYLCASSFLAGSEQFFGPGTRLTVL.

This clonotype was seen ten or more times. In DNA form, the CDR3 reads TGTGCCAGCAGTGCTAGGTCAAACACTGAAGCTTTCTTT. It is translated as CASSARSNTEAFF. The genes are TRBV25-1 and TRBJ1-1; no firm D call. CDR1 and CDR2 from the germline V gene are MGHDK and SYGVNS. The CDR3 contains 13 residues. V was shortened by 4 bases and J by 2 bases, with 8 bases between the two germline ends.

This clonotype has a handful of counts. This rearrangement joins TRBV20-1 to TRBJ2-5, with TRBD1 as a possible D gene (5 bases). V was pared by 3 bases and J by 2 bases, with 10 bases between. Germline CDR1 DFQATT, CDR2 SNEGSKA (reference sequence). The CDR3 extends over 13 amino acids. This CDR3 reads CSASYRQQETQYF. In nucleotides, the CDR3 is TGCAGTGCTAGTTACAGGCAGCAAGAGACCCAGTACTTC.

This chain links TRBV20-1 with TRBJ2-5; 9 bases are a match to TRBD2. The trim removed 0 bases at V and 1 base at J, leaving 6 bases unmatched. Germline V CDR1 and CDR2: DFQATT, SNEGSKA (reference sequence). The CDR3 contains 16 residues. CDR3 protein: CSARDRLAGFQETQYF. The CDR3 coding sequence is TGCAGTGCTAGAGATAGGCTAGCGGGGTTCCAAGAGACCCAGTACTTC.